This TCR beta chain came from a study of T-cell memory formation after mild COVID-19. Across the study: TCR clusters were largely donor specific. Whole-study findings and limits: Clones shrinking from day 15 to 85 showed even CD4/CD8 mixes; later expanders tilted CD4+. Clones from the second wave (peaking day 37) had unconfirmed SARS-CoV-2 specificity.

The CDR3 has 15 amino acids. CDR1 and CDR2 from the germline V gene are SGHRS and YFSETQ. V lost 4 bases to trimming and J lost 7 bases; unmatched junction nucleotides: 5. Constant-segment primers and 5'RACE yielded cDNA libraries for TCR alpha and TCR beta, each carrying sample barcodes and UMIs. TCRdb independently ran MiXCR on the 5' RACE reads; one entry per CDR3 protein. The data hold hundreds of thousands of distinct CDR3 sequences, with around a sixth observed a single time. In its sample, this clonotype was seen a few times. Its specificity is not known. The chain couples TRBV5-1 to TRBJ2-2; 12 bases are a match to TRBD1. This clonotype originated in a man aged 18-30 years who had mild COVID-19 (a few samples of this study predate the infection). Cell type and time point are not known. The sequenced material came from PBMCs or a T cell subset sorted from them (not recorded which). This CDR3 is CASSRDRGRIGELFF. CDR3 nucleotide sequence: TGCGCCAGCAGCAGGGACAGGGGGCGAATCGGGGAGCTGTTTTTT.